This TCR beta chain is from a study of control samples from healthy donors and cancer patients. Germline CDR1 is SGHNT and CDR2 is YYREEE (reference sequence). Germline trimming cut 4 bases from V and 5 bases from J; bases unmatched to any gene: 6. The CDR3 consists of 14 residues. This clone was picked up one time. TCRdb keeps only in-frame clones here, not all; method: immunoSEQ multiplex PCR. The profile shows approximately 170,000 clones, about 90% of them singletons. This clonotype was sampled from a woman between 25 and 40 years old in good health. The rearrangement uses TRBV5-4 and TRBJ1-5; 7 bases align to TRBD1. The source material was blood. The CDR3, as DNA: TGTGCCAGCAGCGCCGGGACAGCCGATCAGCCCCAGCATTTT. It encodes CASSAGTADQPQHF. Full variable domain (outside the CDR3, taken from reference TRBV5-4 and TRBJ1-5): ETGVTQSPTHLIKTRGQQVTLRCSSQSGHNTVSWYQQALGQGPQFIFQYYREEENGRGNFPPRFSGLQFPNYSSELNVNALELDDSALYLCASSAGTADQPQHFGDGTRLSIL.